The 3 T cell receptor beta chains listed next were all sequenced from one sample in a study of blood T cell repertoires in COVID-19. Sequencing was performed with immunoSEQ multiplex PCR; in TCRdb, only in-frame clones are kept and a portion is missing. The table has approximately 29,000 clones, 60% to 80% seen once. The specimen was peripheral blood. These receptors were collected from a boy younger than 10 with active or convalescent COVID-19.

This chain connects TRBV19 to TRBJ2-2, with 7 bases lining up with TRBD2. This CDR3 has 15 residues. Germline trimming cut 6 bases from V and 0 bases from J; bases unmatched to any gene: 4. CDR1 is LNHDA and CDR2 is SQIVND in the germline V gene (reference sequence). The DNA for the CDR3 is TGTGCCAGTAGCTTACGGGGGGCGAACACCGGGGAGCTGTTTTTT. Translating it yields CASSLRGANTGELFF.

As regards this clone: At one of its ends the junction is not consistent with the germline gene, which may arise from a read error. The gene calls are TRBV7-7 and TRBJ2-7; possibly TRBD2 for D (5 bases). CDR1 is SSHAT and CDR2 is FNYEAQ in the germline V gene (reference sequence). This CDR3 has 14 residues. The DNA for the CDR3 is TGTGCTAGCAGCTTAGAGCGGAGTTCCAACGAGCAGTACTTC. Protein: CASSLERSSNEQYF.

The V and J genes are TRBV19 and TRBJ1-4; D is unresolved. This CDR3 has 14 amino acids. The V end was cut by 3 bases, the J end by 0 bases, with 5 bases between. Per the germline V gene, CDR1 is LNHDA and CDR2 is SQIVND (reference sequence). CDR3: CASSIQATNEKLFF. The CDR3 bases are TGTGCCAGTAGTATCCAGGCAACTAATGAAAAACTGTTTTTT.